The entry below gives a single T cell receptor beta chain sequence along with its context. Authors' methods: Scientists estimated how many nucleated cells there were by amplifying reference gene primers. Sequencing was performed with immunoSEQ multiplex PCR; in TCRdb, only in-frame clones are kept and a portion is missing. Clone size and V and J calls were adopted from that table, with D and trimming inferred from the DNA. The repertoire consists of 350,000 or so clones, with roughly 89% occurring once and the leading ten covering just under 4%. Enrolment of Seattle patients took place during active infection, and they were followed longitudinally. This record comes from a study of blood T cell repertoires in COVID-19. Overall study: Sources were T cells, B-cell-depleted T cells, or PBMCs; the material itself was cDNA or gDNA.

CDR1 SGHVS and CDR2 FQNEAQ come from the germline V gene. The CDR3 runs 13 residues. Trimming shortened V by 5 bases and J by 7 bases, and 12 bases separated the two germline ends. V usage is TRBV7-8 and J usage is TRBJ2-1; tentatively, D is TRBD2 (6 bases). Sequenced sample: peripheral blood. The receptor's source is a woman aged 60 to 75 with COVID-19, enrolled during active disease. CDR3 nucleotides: TGTGCCAGCAGCCCCCGGAGGGAGAATGAGCAGTTCTTC. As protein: CASSPRRENEQFF.